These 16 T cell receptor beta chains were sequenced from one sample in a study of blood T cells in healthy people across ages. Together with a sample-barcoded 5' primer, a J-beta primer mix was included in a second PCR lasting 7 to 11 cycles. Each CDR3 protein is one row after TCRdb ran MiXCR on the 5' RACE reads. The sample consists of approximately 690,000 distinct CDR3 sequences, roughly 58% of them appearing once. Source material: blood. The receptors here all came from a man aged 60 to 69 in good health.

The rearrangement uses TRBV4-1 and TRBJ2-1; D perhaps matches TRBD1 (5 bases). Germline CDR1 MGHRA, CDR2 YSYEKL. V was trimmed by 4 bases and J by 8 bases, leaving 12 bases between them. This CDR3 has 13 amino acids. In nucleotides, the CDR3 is TGCGCCAGCAGCCCGTTGGGGCAATATGAGCAGTTCTTC. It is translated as CASSPLGQYEQFF.

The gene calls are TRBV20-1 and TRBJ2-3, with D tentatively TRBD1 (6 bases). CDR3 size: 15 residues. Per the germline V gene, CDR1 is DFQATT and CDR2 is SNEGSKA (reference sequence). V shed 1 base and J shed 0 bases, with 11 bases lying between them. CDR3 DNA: TGCAGTGCTAGAGTCCCAGGGGATAGCACAGATACGCAGTATTTT. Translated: CSARVPGDSTDTQYF.

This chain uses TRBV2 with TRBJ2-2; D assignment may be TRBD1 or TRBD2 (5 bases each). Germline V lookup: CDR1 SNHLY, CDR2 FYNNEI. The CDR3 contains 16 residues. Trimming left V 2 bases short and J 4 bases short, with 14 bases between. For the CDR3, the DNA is TGTGCCAGCAGTGAATCGGGGCTGGGCCCCACCGGGGAGCTGTTTTTT. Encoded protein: CASSESGLGPTGELFF.

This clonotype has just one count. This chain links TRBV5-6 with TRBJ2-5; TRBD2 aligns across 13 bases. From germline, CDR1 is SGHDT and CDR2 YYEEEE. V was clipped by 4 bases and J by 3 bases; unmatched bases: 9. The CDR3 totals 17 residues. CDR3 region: CASSPTSGGTLKETQYF. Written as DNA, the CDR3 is TGTGCCAGCAGCCCGACTAGCGGGGGGACGTTAAAAGAGACCCAGTACTTC. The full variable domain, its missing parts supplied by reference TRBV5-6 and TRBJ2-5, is DAGVTQSPTHLIKTRGQQVTLRCSPKSGHDTVSWYQQALGQGPQFIFQYYEEEERQRGNFPDRFSGHQFPNYSSELNVNALLLGDSALYLCASSPTSGGTLKETQYFGPGTRLLVL.

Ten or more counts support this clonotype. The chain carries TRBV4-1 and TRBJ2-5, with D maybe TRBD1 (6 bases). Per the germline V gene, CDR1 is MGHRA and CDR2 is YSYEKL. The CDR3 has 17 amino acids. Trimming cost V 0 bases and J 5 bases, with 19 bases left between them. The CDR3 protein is CASSQEPTRGSRETQYF. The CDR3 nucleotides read TGCGCCAGCAGCCAAGAACCCACTAGGGGGTCAAGGGAGACCCAGTACTTC.

The chain's CDR3 is CASSPHGEKLFF. For the CDR3, the DNA is TGTGCCAGCAGTCCTCATGGGGAAAAACTGTTTTTT. The chain recombines TRBV6-5 with TRBJ1-4; D not certain. This CDR3 is 12 amino acids long. Per germline, CDR1 MNHEY and CDR2 SVGAGI. V was cut by 5 bases and J by 8 bases, with 9 bases left in between.

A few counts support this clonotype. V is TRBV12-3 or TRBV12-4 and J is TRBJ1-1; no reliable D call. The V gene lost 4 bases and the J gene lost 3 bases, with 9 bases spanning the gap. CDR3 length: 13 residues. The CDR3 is CASSYGRDTEAFF. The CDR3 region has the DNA TGTGCCAGCAGTTACGGACGGGACACTGAAGCTTTCTTT.

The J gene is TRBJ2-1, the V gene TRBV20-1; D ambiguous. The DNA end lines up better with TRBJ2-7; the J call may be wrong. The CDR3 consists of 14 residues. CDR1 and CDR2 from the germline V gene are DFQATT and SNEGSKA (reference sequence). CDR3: CSAIRLRSYNEQYF. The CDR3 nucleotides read TGCAGTGCTATTCGACTTCGCTCCTACAATGAGCAGTACTTC.

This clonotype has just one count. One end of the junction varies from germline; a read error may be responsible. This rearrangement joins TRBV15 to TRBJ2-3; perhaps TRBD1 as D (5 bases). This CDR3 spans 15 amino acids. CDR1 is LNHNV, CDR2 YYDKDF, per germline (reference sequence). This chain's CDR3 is CATGRDPRESDTQYF. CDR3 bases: TGTGCCACCGGCAGAGATCCCAGGGAATCAGATACGCAGTATTTT. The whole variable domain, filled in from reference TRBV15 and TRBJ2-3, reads DAMVIQNPRYQVTQFGKPVTLSCSQTLNHNVMYWYQQKSSQAPKLLFHYYDKDFNNEADTPDNFQSRRPNTSFCFLDIRSPGLGDTAMYLCATGRDPRESDTQYFGPGTRLTVL.

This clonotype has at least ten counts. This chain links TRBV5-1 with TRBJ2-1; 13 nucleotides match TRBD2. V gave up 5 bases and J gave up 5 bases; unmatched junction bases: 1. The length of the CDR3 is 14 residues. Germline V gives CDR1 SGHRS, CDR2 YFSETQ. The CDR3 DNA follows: TGCGCCAGCAGACTAGCGGGGGGGGACAATGAGCAGTTCTTC. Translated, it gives CASRLAGGDNEQFF. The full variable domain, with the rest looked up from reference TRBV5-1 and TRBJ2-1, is KAGVTQTPRYLIKTRGQQVTLSCSPISGHRSVSWYQQTPGQGLQFLFEYFSETQRNKGNFPGRFSGRQFSNSRSEMNVSTLELGDSALYLCASRLAGGDNEQFFGPGTRLTVL.

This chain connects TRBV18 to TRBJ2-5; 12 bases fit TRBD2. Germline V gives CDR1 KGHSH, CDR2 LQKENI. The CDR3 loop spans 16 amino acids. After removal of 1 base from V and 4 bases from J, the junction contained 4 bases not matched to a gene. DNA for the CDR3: TGTGCCAGCTCACCACGACTAGCGGGGGACGGAGAGACCCAGTACTTC. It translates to CASSPRLAGDGETQYF. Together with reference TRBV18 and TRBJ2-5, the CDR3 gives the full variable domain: NAGVMQNPRHLVRRRGQEARLRCSPMKGHSHVYWYRQLPEEGLKFMVYLQKENIIDESGMPKERFSAEFPKEGPSILRIQQVVRGDSAAYFCASSPRLAGDGETQYFGPGTRLLVL.

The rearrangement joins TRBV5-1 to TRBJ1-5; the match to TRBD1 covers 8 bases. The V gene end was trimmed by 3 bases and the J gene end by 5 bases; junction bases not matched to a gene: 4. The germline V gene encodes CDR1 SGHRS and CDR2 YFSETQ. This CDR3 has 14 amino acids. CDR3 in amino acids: CASSSGGADQPQHF. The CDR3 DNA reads TGCGCCAGCAGCTCAGGGGGCGCGGATCAGCCCCAGCATTTT. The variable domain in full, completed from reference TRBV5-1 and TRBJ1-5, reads KAGVTQTPRYLIKTRGQQVTLSCSPISGHRSVSWYQQTPGQGLQFLFEYFSETQRNKGNFPGRFSGRQFSNSRSEMNVSTLELGDSALYLCASSSGGADQPQHFGDGTRLSIL.

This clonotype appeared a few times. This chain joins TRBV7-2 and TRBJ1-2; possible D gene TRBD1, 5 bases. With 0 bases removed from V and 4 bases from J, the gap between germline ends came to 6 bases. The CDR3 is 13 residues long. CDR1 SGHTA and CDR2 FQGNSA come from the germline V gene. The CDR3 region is CASSLADSYGYTF. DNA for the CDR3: TGTGCCAGCAGCTTAGCTGACAGCTATGGCTACACCTTC.

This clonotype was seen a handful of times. The CDR3 reads CASSQEHSTGMNNSPLHF. CDR3 bases: TGTGCCAGCAGCCAAGAGCATTCGACAGGGATGAATAATTCACCCCTCCACTTT. The chain is built from TRBV4-2 and TRBJ1-6; 7 bases are shared with TRBD1. The junction had 10 bases not matched to a gene; V was cut back by 0 bases and J by 5 bases. The CDR3 has 18 amino acids. CDR1 and CDR2 from the germline V gene are LGHNA and YNFKEQ.

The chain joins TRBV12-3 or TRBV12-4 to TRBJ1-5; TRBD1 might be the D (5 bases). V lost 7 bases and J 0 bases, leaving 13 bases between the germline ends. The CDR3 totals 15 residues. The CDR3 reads CASTMWGGSNQPQHF. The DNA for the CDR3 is TGTGCCAGCACCATGTGGGGGGGTAGCAATCAGCCCCAGCATTTT.

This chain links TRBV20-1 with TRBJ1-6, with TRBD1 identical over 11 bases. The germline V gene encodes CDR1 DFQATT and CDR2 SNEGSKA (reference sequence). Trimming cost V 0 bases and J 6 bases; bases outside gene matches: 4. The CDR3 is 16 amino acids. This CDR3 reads CSARDAGTGGNSPLHF. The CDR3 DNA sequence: TGCAGTGCTAGAGATGCGGGGACAGGGGGTAATTCACCCCTCCACTTT.